This T cell receptor beta chain is from a study of cytomegalovirus exposure and HLA in healthy donors. The PCR was carried out with 60 Vbeta primers and 13 Jbeta primers. Sequencing used immunoSEQ multiplex PCR; TCRdb keeps in-frame clones, though not all of them. The table includes approximately 140,000 clones, 60% to 80% detected once. V lost 6 bases and J 3 bases, leaving 17 bases between the germline ends. CDR3 size: 15 residues. Germline V gene data show CDR1 as MNHNS and CDR2 as SASEGT. The receptor comes from a woman in her sixties in good health and CMV-seropositive. The specimen sequenced was PBMCs. The chain employs TRBV6-1 and TRBJ1-1; unclear D gene. DNA of the CDR3: TGTGCCAGCAGCCCTACCGGGAGGGTGGACACTGAAGCTTTCTTT. Its protein product is CASSPTGRVDTEAFF.